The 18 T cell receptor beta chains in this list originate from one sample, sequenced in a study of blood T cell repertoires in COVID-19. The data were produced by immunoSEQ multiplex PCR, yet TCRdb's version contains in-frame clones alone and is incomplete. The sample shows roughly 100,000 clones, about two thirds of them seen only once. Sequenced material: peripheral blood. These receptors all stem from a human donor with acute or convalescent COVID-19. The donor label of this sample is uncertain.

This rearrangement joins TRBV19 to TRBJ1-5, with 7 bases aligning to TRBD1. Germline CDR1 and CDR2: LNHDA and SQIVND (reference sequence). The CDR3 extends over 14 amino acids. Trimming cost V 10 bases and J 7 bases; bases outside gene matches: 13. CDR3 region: CATDDQAGGQPQHF. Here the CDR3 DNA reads TGTGCCACTGATGACCAGGCAGGGGGACAGCCCCAGCATTTT.

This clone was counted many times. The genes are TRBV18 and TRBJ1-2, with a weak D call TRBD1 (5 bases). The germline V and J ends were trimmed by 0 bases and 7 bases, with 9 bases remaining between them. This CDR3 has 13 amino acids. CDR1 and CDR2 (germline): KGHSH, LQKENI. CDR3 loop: CASSPPWGGGYTF. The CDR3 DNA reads TGTGCCAGCTCACCACCGTGGGGGGGTGGCTACACCTTC.

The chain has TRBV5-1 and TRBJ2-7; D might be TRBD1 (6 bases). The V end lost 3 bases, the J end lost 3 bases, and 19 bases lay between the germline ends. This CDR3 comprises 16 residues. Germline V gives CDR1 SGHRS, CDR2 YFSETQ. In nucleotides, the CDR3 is TGCGCCAGCAGCTGTGACAGGTTCCCTCGGGACTACGAGCAGTACGTC. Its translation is CASSCDRFPRDYEQYV.

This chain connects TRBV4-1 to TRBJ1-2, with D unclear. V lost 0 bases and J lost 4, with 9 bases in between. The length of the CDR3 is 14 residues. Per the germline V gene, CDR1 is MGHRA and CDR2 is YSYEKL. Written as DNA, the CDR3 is TGCGCCAGCAGCCAAGAGGCGGTTACCTATGGCTACACCTTC. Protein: CASSQEAVTYGYTF.

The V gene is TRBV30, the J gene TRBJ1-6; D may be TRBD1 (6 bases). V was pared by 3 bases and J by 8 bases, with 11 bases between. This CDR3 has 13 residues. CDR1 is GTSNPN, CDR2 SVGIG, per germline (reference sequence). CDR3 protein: CAWRVNRDSPLHF. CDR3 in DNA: TGTGCCTGGAGAGTAAACAGGGATTCACCCCTCCACTTT.

CDR3 bases: TGTGCCAGCAGCGCGACAGGGGGCGCGGAGACCCAGTACTTC. It yields the protein CASSATGGAETQYF. V usage is TRBV2 and J usage is TRBJ2-5, with 10 bases identical to TRBD1. Unmatched junction bases numbered 6, after V lost 6 bases and J lost 5 bases. The CDR3 covers 14 residues. The germline gives CDR1 SNHLY, CDR2 FYNNEI.

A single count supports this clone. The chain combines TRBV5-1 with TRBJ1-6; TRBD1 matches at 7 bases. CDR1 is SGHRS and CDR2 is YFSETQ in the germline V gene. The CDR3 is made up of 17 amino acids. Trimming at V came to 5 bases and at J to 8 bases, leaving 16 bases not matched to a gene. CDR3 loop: CASRLTPGARGDSPLHF. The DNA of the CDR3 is TGCGCCAGCAGGTTAACCCCAGGGGCCAGGGGGGATTCACCCCTCCACTTT.

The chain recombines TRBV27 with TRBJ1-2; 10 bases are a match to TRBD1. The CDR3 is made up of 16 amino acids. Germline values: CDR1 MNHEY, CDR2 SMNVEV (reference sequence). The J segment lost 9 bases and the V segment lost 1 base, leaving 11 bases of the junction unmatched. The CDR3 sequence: CASSLLGGEGQGRYTF. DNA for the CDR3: TGTGCCAGCAGTTTATTGGGCGGTGAGGGACAGGGGCGCTACACCTTC.

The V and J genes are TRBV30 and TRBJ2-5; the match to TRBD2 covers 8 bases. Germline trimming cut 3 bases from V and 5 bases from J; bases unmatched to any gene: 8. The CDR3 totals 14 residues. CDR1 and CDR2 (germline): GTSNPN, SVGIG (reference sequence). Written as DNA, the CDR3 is TGTGCCTGGAGGCCGGGGGGGAGCGTGGAGACCCAGTACTTC. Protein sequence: CAWRPGGSVETQYF.

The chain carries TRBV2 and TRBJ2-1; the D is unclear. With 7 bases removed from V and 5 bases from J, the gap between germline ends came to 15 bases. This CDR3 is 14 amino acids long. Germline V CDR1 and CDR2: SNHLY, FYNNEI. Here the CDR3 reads CASKIWARNNEQFF. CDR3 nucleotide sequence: TGTGCCAGCAAGATATGGGCCAGAAACAATGAGCAGTTCTTC.

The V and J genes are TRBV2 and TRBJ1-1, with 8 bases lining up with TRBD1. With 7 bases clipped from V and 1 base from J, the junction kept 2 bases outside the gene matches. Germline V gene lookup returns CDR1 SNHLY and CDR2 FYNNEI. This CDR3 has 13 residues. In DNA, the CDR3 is TGTGCCAGCACGGACAGGGAGAACACTGAAGCTTTCTTT. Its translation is CASTDRENTEAFF.

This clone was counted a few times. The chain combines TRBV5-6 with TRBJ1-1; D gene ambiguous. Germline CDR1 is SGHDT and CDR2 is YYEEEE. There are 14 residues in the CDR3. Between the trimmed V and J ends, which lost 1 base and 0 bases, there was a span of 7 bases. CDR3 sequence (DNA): TGTGCCAGCAGCTTGTGGAGAATGAACACTGAAGCTTTCTTT. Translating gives CASSLWRMNTEAFF.

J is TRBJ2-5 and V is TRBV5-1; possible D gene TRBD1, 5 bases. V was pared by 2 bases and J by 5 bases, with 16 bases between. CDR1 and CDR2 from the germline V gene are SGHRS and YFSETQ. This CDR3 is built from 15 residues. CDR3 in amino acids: CASSLRTTVQETQYF. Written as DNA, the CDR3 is TGCGCCAGCAGCTTACGTACGACAGTCCAGGAGACCCAGTACTTC. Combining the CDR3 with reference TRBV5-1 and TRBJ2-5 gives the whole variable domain KAGVTQTPRYLIKTRGQQVTLSCSPISGHRSVSWYQQTPGQGLQFLFEYFSETQRNKGNFPGRFSGRQFSNSRSEMNVSTLELGDSALYLCASSLRTTVQETQYFGPGTRLLVL.

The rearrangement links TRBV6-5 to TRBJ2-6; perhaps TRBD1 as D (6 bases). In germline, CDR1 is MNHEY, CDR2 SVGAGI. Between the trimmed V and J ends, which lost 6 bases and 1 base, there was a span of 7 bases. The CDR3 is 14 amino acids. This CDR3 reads CASSTGSGANVLTF. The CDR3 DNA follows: TGTGCCAGCAGCACAGGGTCTGGGGCCAACGTCCTGACTTTC.

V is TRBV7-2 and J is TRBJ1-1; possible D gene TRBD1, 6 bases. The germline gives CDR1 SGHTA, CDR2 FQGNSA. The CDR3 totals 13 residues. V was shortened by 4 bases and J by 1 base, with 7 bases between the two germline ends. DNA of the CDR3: TGTGCCAGCAGCTCACAGGGGAACACTGAAGCTTTCTTT. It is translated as CASSSQGNTEAFF.

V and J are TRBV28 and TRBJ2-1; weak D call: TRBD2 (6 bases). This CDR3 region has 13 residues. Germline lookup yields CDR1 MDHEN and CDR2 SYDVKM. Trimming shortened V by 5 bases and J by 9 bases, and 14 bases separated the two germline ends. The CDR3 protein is CASSRGSPSEQFF. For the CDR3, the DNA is TGTGCCAGCAGTCGGGGGTCCCCCAGTGAGCAGTTCTTC.

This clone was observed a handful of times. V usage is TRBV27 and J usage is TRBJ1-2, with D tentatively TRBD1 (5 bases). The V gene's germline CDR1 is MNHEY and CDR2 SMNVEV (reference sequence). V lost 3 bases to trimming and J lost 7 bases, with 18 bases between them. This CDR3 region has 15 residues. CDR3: CASSLWGREVGGYTF. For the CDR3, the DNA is TGTGCCAGCAGTTTGTGGGGCAGGGAAGTCGGTGGCTACACCTTC.

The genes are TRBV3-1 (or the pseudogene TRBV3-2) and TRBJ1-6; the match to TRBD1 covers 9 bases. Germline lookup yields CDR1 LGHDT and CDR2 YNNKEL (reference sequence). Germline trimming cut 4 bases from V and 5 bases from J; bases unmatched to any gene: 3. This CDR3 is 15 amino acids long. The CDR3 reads CASSLGQGNNSPLHF. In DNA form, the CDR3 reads TGTGCCAGCAGCCTGGGACAGGGAAATAATTCACCCCTCCACTTT.